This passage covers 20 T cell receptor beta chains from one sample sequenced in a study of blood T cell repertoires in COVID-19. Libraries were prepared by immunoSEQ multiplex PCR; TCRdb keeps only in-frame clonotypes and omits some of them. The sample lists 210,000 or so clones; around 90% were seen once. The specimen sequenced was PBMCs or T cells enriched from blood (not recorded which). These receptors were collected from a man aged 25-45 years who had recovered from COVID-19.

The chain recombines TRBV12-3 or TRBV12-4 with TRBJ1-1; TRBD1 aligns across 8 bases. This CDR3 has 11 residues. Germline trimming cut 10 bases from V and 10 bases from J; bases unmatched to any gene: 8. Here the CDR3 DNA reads TGTGCCACCCCCACAGGGGGTCTAGCTTTCTTT. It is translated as CATPTGGLAFF.

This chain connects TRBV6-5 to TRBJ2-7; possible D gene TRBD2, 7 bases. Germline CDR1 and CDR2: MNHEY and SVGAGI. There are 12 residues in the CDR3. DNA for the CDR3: TGTGCTATTAGGGGGGGGACCTACGAGCAGTACTTC. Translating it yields CAIRGGTYEQYF.

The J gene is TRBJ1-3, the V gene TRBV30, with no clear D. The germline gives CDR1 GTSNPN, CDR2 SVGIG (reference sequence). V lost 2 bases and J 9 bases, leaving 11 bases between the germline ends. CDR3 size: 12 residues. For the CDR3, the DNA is TGTGCCTGGAGTCGGGCCGAGGGCACCATATATTTT. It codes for CAWSRAEGTIYF.

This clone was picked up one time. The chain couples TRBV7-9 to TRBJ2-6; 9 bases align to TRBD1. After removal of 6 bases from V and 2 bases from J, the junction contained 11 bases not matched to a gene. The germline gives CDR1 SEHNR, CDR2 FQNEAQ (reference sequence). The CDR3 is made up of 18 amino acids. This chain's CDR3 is CASRNPGQGDTGANVLTF. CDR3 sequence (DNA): TGTGCCAGCAGAAATCCGGGACAGGGTGATACTGGGGCCAACGTCCTGACTTTC.

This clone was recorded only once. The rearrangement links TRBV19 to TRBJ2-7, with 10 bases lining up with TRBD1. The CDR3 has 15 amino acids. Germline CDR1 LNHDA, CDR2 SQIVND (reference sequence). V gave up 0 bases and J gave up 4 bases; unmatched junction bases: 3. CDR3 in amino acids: CASSIDGTGVYEQYF. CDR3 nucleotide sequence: TGTGCCAGTAGTATAGACGGGACAGGGGTATACGAGCAGTACTTC.

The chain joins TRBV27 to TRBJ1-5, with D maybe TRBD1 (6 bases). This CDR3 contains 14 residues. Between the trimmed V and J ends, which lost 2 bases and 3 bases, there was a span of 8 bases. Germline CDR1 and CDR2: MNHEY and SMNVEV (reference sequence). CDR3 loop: CASSLAGVNQPQHF. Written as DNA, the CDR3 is TGTGCCAGCAGTTTAGCAGGGGTCAATCAGCCCCAGCATTTT.

The CDR3 here is CASSRSSGRLAEQFF. As DNA, the CDR3 is TGCGCCAGCAGCCGCTCTAGCGGGCGATTAGCTGAGCAGTTCTTC. The chain links TRBV5-1 to TRBJ2-1, with 8 nucleotides matching TRBD2. Germline V gives CDR1 SGHRS, CDR2 YFSETQ. J gave up 9 bases and V 4 bases, and 12 bases lay outside the gene matches. The CDR3 is 15 residues long. The full variable domain, with the rest looked up from reference TRBV5-1 and TRBJ2-1, is KAGVTQTPRYLIKTRGQQVTLSCSPISGHRSVSWYQQTPGQGLQFLFEYFSETQRNKGNFPGRFSGRQFSNSRSEMNVSTLELGDSALYLCASSRSSGRLAEQFFGPGTRLTVL.

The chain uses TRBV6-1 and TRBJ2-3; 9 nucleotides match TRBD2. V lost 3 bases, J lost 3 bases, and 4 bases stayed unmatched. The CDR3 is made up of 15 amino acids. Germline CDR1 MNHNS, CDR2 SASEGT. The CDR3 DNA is TGTGCCAGCAGTGATAGCGGGAGTGGGACAGATACGCAGTATTTT. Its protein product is CASSDSGSGTDTQYF.

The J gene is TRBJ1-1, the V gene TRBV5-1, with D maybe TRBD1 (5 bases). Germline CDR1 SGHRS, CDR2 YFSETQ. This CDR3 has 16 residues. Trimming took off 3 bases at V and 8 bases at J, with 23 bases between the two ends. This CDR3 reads CASSSTLGGWRGEAFF. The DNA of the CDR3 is TGCGCCAGCAGCTCGACGCTAGGAGGCTGGCGGGGGGAAGCTTTCTTT.

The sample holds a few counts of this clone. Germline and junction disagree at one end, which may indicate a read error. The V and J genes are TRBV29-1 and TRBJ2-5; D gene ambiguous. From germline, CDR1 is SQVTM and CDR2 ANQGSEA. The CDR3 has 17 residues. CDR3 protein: CSVEGSKILLEQEIQYF. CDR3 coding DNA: TGCAGCGTTGAAGGTTCAAAGATCTTATTAGAGCAAGAGATCCAGTACTTC.

CDR3 sequence (DNA): TGTGCCAGCAGCTTAGGTCCAGGGAACTCCTACGAGCAGTACTTC. Translating gives CASSLGPGNSYEQYF. This chain joins TRBV7-2 and TRBJ2-7; the D gene is possibly TRBD1 (5 bases). Looked up from germline, CDR1 is SGHTA and CDR2 is FQGNSA. The V end lost 1 base, the J end lost 0 bases, and 10 bases lay between the germline ends. The CDR3 totals 15 residues. Using reference TRBV7-2 and TRBJ2-7 for the parts outside the CDR3, the full variable domain is GAGVSQSPSNKVTEKGKDVELRCDPISGHTALYWYRQSLGQGLEFLIYFQGNSAPDKSGLPSDRFSAERTGGSVSTLTIQRTQQEDSAVYLCASSLGPGNSYEQYFGPGTRLTVT.

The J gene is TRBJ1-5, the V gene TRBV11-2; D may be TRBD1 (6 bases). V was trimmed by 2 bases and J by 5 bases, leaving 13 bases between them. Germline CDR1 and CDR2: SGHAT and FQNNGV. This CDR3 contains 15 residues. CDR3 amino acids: CASSLFDRPDQPQHF. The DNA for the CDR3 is TGTGCCAGCAGCTTATTCGACAGGCCGGATCAGCCCCAGCATTTT.

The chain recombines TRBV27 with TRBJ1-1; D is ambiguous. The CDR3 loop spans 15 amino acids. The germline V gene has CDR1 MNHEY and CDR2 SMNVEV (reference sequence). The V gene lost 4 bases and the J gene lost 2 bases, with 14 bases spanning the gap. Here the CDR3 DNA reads TGTGCCAGCAGTTCTTGGGCAGGCGCTAACACTGAAGCTTTCTTT. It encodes CASSSWAGANTEAFF.

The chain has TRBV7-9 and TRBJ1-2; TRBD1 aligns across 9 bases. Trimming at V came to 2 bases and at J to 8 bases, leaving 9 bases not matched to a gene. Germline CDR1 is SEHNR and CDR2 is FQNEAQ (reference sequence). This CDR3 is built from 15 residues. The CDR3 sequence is CASSLIGTGYGGYTF. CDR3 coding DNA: TGTGCCAGCAGCTTAATCGGGACAGGGTACGGGGGCTACACCTTC.

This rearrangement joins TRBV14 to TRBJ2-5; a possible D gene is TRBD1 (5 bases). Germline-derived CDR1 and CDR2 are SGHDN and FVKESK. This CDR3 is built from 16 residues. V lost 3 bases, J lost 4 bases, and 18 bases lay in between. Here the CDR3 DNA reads TGTGCCAGCAGCCACGTGTTCCAGGGAACAGGAGAGACCCAGTACTTC. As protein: CASSHVFQGTGETQYF.

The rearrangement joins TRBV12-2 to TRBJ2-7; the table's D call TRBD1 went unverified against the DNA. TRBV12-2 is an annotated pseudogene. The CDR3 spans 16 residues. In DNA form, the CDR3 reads TGTGCAAGTCTCGACTATGACAGGGTAAGTTTTCGGGAGCAGTACTTC. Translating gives CASLDYDRVSFREQYF.

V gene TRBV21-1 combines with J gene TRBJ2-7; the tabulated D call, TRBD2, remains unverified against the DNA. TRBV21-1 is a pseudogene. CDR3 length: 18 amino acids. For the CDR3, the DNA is TGTGCCAGCAGCAAAGGGGGGGGTTTAGGACAGCGCTCCTACGAGCAGTACTTC. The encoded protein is CASSKGGGLGQRSYEQYF.

The CDR3 sequence is CASSPRTGGRSPLHF. In DNA, the CDR3 is TGTGCCAGCAGTCCCCGGACAGGGGGCAGGTCACCCCTCCACTTT. The V call is TRBV6-2 or TRBV6-3, the J call TRBJ1-6, with 11 bases that match TRBD1. J was trimmed by 10 bases and V by 5 bases; bases with no gene match: 7. The length of the CDR3 is 15 residues. Germline CDR1 reads MNHEY; CDR2 reads SVGEGT.

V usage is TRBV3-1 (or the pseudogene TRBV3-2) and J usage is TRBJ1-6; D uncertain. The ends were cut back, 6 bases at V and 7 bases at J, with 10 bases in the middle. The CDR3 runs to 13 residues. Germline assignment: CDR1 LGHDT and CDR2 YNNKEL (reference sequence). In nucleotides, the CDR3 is TGTGCCAGCAGTGAACAGAGAAATTCACCCCTCCACTTT. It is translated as CASSEQRNSPLHF.

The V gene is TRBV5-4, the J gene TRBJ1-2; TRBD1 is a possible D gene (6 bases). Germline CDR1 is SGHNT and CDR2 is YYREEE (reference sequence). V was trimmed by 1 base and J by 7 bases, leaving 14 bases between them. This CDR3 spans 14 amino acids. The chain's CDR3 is CASSLRVTGSGYTF. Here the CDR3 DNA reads TGTGCCAGCAGCTTGAGGGTGACAGGATCTGGCTACACCTTC.